This T cell receptor beta chain was documented in a study of blood T cell repertoires in COVID-19. Study-level background: Whether acute or convalescent, the COVID-19 samples came from the United States, Italy and Spain. In each case, the material was cDNA or gDNA derived from T cells, B-cell-depleted T cells, or PBMCs.

Original processing methods: Quantification of nucleated cells was approximated via reference gene primer amplification. The repertoire was sequenced with immunoSEQ multiplex PCR; TCRdb's copy has only in-frame clones and lacks some. V, J and clone size derive from that table, while D and trimming were established from the DNA sequence. In the table there are 300,000 to 400,000 clones, almost 90% of which are singletons. CDR3 length equals 13 residues. V was cut by 3 bases and J by 5 bases, with 7 bases left in between. The V gene's germline CDR1 is SNHLY and CDR2 FYNNEI. This receptor was identified in a woman in her twenties or thirties with COVID-19, enrolled during active disease. Sequenced: peripheral blood. The chain recombines TRBV2 with TRBJ2-2; weak D call: TRBD1 (6 bases). CDR3 in DNA: TGTGCCAGCAGTGATCAGGGGACCGGGGAGCTGTTTTTT. Protein: CASSDQGTGELFF.